This is a list of T cell receptor beta chains from one sample in a study of T-cell memory formation after mild COVID-19. TCRdb itself ran the 5' RACE reads through MiXCR, one entry per CDR3 protein. The sample contains roughly 400,000 distinct CDR3 sequences, about a sixth of which appear only once. Sequencing used PBMCs or a T cell subset sorted from them (not recorded which). The receptors shown here come from a man aged 18-30 years who had mild COVID-19 (a few samples of this study predate the infection). Cell type and time point are not known. Each CDR3 is given with its conserved first and last residue. The order of the fields is clone size, J gene, D gene, V gene, CDR3 protein, CDR3 DNA. A D gene is named only where the DNA matches it firmly. The size of a clone is reported for some rows only, either as once, few or many, or as a class for expanded clones.

few	TRBJ2-1	NA	TRBV20-1	CSAPMVPGSYNEQFF	TGCAGTGCTCCTATGGTCCCAGGCTCCTACAATGAGCAGTTCTTC
NA	TRBJ2-5	NA	TRBV6-6	CASSYSGGEETQYF	TGTGCCAGCAGTTACTCAGGGGGGGAAGAGACCCAGTACTTC
NA	TRBJ1-5	TRBD1	TRBV28	CASSATTGGDQPQHF	TGTGCCAGCAGCGCCACGACAGGGGGCGATCAGCCCCAGCATTTT
few	TRBJ1-1	NA	TRBV20-1	CSAQENGRGGAFF	TGCAGTGCCCAAGAGAACGGGCGTGGGGGCGCTTTCTTT
NA	TRBJ2-1	TRBD2	TRBV7-9	CASSPGTSDETFF	TGTGCCAGCAGCCCCGGGACTAGCGATGAGACGTTCTTC
NA	TRBJ1-1	NA	TRBV28	CASSLGGRMNTEAFF	TGTGCCAGCAGTTTAGGGGGTCGGATGAACACTGAAGCTTTCTTT
few	TRBJ1-1	NA	TRBV5-1	CASSLATDGEAFF	TGCGCCAGCAGCTTGGCCACGGACGGGGAAGCTTTCTTT
NA	TRBJ1-1	NA	TRBV6-1	CASSERLGWTEAFF	TGTGCCAGCAGCGAACGGCTTGGGTGGACTGAAGCTTTCTTT
NA	TRBJ1-6	NA	TRBV7-2	CASSLKLGSSYNSPLHF	TGTGCCAGCAGCTTAAAGTTAGGGAGCTCCTATAATTCACCCCTCCACTTT
NA	TRBJ2-1	NA	TRBV20-1	CSARGLIGNEQFF	TGCAGTGCTAGAGGTCTAATTGGCAATGAGCAGTTCTTC
NA	TRBJ1-2	TRBD1	TRBV30	CCRDRGFGGYTF	TGCTGCCGGGACAGGGGGTTCGGGGGCTACACCTTC
few	TRBJ1-1	NA	TRBV12-3/TRBV12-4	CASSPSRGQVRVSTEAFF	TGTGCCAGCAGTCCGTCCCGGGGGCAGGTGAGAGTGAGCACTGAAGCTTTCTTT
few	TRBJ2-7	TRBD1	TRBV5-1	CASSLVGQGADEQYF	TGCGCCAGCAGCTTGGTGGGACAGGGGGCAGACGAGCAGTACTTC
NA	TRBJ1-1	NA	TRBV21-1	CASSPKDTEAFF	TGTGCCAGCAGCCCCAAGGACACTGAAGCTTTCTTT